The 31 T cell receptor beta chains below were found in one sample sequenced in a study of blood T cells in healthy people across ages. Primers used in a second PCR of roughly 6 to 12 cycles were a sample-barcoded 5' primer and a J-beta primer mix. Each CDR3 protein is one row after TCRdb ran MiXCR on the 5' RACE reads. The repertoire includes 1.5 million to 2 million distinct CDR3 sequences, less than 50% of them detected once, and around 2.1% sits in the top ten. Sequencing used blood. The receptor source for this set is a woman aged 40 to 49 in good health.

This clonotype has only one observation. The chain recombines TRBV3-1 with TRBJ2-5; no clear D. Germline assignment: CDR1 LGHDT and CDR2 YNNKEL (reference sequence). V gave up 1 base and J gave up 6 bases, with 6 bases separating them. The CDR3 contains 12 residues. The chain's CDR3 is CASSQVLQTQYF. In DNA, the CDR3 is TGTGCCAGCAGCCAAGTTCTTCAGACCCAGTACTTC.

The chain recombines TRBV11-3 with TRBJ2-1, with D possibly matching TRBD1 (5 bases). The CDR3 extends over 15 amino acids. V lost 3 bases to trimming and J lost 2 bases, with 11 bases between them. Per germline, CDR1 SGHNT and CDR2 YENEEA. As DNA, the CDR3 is TGTGCCAGCAGCTTCACCGACAGCCCCTACAATGAGCAGTTCTTC. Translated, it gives CASSFTDSPYNEQFF.

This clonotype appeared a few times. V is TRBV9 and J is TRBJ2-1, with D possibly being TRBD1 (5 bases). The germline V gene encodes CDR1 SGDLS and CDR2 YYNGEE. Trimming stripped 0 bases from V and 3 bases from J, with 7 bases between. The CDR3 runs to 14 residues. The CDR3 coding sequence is TGTGCCAGCAGCGTAGAACAGGACTACAATGAGCAGTTCTTC. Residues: CASSVEQDYNEQFF.

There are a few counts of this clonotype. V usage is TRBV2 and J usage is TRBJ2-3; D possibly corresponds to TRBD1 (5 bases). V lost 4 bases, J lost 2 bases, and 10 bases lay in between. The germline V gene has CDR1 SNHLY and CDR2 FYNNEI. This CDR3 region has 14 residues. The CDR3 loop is CASSVQGFTDTQYF. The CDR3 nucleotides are TGTGCCAGCAGTGTTCAGGGTTTCACAGATACGCAGTATTTT.

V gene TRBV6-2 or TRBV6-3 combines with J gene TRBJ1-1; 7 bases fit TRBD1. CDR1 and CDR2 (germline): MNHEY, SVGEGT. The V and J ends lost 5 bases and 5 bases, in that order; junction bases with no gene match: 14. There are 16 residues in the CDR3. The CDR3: CASSLQTGRVETEAFF. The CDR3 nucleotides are TGTGCCAGCAGTCTCCAGACAGGGAGGGTGGAGACTGAAGCTTTCTTT.

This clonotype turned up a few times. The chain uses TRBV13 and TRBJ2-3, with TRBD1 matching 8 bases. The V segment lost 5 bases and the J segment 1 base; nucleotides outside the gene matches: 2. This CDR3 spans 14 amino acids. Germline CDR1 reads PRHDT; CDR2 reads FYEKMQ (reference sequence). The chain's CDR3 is CASSDRGGTDTQYF. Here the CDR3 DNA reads TGTGCCAGCAGCGACAGGGGTGGCACAGATACGCAGTATTTT.

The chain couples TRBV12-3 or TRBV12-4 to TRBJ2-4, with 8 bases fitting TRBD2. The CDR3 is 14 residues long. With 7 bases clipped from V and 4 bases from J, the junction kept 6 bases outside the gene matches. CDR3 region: CASTYRGGKNIQYF. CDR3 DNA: TGTGCCAGCACCTACCGGGGGGGTAAAAACATTCAGTACTTC.

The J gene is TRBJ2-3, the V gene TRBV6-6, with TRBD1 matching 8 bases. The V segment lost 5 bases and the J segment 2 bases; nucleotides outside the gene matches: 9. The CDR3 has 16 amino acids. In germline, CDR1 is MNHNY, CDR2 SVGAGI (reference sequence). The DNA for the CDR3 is TGTGCCAGCAGTAAGCGACAGGGGCAATACACAGATACGCAGTATTTT. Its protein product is CASSKRQGQYTDTQYF.

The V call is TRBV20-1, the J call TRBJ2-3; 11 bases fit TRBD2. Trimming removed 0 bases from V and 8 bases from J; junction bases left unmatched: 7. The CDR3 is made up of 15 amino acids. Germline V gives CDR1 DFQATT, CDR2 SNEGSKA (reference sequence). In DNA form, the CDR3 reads TGCAGTGCTAGAGATTCGGGGCTAGCGGGGGGTACGCAGTATTTT. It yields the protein CSARDSGLAGGTQYF.

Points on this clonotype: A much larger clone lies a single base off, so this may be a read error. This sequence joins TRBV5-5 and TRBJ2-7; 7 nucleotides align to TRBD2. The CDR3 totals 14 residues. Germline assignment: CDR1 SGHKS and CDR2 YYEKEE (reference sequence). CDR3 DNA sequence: TGTGCCAGCAGCTTAGCAGCGGGAACTTACGAGCGGTACTTC. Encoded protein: CASSLAAGTYERYF.

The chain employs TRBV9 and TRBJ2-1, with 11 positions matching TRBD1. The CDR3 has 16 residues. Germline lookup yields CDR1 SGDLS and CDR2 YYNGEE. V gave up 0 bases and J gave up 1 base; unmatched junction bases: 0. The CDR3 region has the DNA TGTGCCAGCAGCGTAGGGGACAGGGGGTCCTACAATGAGCAGTTCTTC. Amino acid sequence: CASSVGDRGSYNEQFF.

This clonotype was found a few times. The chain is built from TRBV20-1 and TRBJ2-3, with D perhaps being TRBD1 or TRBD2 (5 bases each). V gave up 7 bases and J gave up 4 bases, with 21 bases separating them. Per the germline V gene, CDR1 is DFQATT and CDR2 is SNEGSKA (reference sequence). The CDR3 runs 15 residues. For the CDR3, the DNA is TGCAGTGTTAAAAAAGCGGCAGGGCTGGCAGATACGCAGTATTTT. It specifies CSVKKAAGLADTQYF.

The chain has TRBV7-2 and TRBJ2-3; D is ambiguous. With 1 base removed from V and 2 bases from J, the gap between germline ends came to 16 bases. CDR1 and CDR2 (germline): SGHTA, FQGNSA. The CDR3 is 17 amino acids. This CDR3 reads CASSLERFNPLTDTQYF. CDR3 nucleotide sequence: TGTGCCAGCAGCTTAGAAAGATTCAACCCCCTCACAGATACGCAGTATTTT.

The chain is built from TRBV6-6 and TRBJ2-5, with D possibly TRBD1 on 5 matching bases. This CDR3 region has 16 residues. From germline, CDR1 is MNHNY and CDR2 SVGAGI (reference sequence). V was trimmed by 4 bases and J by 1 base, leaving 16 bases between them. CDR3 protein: CASSFGSGAFQETQYF. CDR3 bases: TGTGCCAGCAGTTTCGGTTCTGGGGCCTTCCAAGAGACCCAGTACTTC.

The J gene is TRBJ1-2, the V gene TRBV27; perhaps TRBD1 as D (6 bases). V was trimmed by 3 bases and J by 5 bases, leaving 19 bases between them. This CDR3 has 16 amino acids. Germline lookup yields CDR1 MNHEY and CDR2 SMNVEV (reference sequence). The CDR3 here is CASSLEDSLLLYGYTF. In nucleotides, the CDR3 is TGTGCCAGCAGTTTGGAGGACAGCTTGTTACTTTATGGCTACACCTTC.

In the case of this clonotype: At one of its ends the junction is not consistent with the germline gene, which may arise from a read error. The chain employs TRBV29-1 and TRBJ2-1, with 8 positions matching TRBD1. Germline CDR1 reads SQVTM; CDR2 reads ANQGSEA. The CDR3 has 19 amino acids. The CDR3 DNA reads TGCAGCGCTGAAGATCGGGGGCGCGGACAGGGATGGCTCTACAATGAGCAGTTCTTC. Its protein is CSAEDRGRGQGWLYNEQFF.

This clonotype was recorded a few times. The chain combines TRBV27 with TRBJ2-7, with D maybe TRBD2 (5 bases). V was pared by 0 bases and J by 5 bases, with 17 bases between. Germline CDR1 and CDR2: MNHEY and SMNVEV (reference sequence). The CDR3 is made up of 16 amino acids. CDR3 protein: CASSLSVSRGFHEQYF. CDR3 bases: TGTGCCAGCAGTTTATCCGTTAGCAGAGGGTTCCACGAGCAGTACTTC.

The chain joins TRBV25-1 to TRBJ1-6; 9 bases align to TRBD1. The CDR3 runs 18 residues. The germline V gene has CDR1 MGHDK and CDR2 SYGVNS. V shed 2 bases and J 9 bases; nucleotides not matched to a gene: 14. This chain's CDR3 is CASSEPTGTGSMGSPLHF. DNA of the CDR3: TGTGCCAGCAGTGAACCGACCGGGACAGGGTCTATGGGTTCACCCCTCCACTTT.

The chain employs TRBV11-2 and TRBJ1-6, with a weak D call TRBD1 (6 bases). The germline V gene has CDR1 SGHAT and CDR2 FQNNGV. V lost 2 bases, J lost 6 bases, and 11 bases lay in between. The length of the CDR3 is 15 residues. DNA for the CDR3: TGTGCCAGCAGCTTAACAGGGCTCGGTAATTCACCCCTCCACTTT. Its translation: CASSLTGLGNSPLHF.

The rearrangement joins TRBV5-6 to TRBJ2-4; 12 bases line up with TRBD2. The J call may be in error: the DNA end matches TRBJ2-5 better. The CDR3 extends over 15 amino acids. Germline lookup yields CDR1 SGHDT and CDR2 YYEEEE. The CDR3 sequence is CASIRLAGDYETQYF. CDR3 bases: TGTGCCAGCATCCGACTAGCGGGGGACTATGAGACCCAGTACTTC.

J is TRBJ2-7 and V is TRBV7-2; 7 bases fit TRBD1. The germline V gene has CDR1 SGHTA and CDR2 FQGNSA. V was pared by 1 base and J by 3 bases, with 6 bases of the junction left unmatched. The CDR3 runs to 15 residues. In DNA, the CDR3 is TGTGCCAGCAGCTTAGGGTCGGGGACAGTCTACGAGCAGTACTTC. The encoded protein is CASSLGSGTVYEQYF.

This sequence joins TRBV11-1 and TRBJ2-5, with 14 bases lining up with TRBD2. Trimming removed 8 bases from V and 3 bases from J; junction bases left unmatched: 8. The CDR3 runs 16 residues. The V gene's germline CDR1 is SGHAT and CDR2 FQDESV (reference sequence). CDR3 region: CASGSPTSGGEETQYF. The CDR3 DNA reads TGTGCCAGCGGCTCACCGACTAGCGGGGGGGAAGAGACCCAGTACTTC. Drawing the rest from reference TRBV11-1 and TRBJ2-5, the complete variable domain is EAEVAQSPRYKITEKSQAVAFWCDPISGHATLYWYRQILGQGPELLVQFQDESVVDDSQLPKDRFSAERLKGVDSTLKIQPAELGDSAMYLCASGSPTSGGEETQYFGPGTRLLVL.

Written as DNA, the CDR3 is TGTGCCAGCAGCCAAGATCGGACAGGGAAAAGGTACTTC. This encodes CASSQDRTGKRYF. The V and J genes are TRBV4-2 and TRBJ2-4, with 8 positions matching TRBD1. The CDR3 loop spans 13 amino acids. J lost 15 bases, V lost 0 bases, and 7 bases had no gene match. The germline V gene has CDR1 LGHNA and CDR2 YNFKEQ.

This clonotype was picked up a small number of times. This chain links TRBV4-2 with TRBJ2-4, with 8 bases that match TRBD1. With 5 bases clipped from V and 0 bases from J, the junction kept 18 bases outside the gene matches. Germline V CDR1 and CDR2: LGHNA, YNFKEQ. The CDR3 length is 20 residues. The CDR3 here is CASSKGQDPGSQLAKNIQYF. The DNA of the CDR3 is TGTGCCAGCAGCAAGGGACAGGACCCGGGATCCCAGCTAGCCAAAAACATTCAGTACTTC.

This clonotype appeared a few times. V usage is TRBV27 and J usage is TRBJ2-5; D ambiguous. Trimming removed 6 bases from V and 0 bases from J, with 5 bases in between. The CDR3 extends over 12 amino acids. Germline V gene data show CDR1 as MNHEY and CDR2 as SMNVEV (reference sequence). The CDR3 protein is CASRGYQETQYF. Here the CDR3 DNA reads TGTGCCAGCAGGGGGTACCAAGAGACCCAGTACTTC.

The CDR3 DNA follows: TGTGCCACCAGTGATCCGGCGAAGGGCCCCGGGACCCAGTACTTC. It codes for CATSDPAKGPGTQYF. V is TRBV24-1 and J is TRBJ2-4; no clear D. The DNA end is more similar to TRBJ2-5, so the J call may be wrong. Germline loops: CDR1 KGHDR, CDR2 SFDVKD. CDR3 length: 15 amino acids.

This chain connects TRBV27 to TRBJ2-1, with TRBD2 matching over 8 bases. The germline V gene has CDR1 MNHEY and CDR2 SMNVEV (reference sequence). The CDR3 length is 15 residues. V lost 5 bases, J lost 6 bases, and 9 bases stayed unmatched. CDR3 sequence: CASSPAGGGTNEQFF. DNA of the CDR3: TGTGCCAGCAGTCCGGCGGGGGGCGGGACCAATGAGCAGTTCTTC.

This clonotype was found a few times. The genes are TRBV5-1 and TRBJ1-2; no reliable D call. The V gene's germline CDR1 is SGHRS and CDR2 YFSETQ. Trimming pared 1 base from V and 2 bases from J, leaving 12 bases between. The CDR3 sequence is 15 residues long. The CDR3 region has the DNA TGCGCCAGCAGCTTGTCGGGTGTATCGAACTATGGCTACACCTTC. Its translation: CASSLSGVSNYGYTF.

The CDR3, as DNA: TGTGCCAGCAGAGATTTAGCAACTAATGAAAAACTGTTTTTT. It yields the protein CASRDLATNEKLFF. V and J are TRBV27 and TRBJ1-4; D is unclear. CDR3 size: 14 residues. Germline values: CDR1 MNHEY, CDR2 SMNVEV (reference sequence). The V end was cut by 6 bases, the J end by 0 bases, with 8 bases between.

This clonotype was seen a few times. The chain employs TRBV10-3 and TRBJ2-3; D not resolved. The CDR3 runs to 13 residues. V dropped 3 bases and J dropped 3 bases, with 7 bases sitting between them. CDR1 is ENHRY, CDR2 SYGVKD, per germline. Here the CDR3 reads CAISEMGTDTQYF. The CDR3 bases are TGTGCCATCAGTGAAATGGGGACAGATACGCAGTATTTT.

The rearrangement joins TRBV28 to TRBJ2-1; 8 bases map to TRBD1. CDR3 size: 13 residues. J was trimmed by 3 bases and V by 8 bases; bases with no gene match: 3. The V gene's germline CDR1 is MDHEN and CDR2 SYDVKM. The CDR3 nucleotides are TGTGCCAGCGGGGACAGGAACTACAATGAGCAGTTCTTC. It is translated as CASGDRNYNEQFF.